Shown below are 31 T cell receptor beta chains from a single sample sequenced in a study of cytomegalovirus exposure and HLA in healthy donors (dated by TCRdb to between 2016 and 2019). The library came from the immunoSEQ multiplex PCR assay. For the multiplex PCR, a mixture combining 60 forward primers for TCR Vbeta segments and 13 reverse primers for TCR Jbeta segments was used. The source is immuneACCESS, and TCRdb retained only in-frame sequences with V and J called. Part of the clones is not carried over; for the studies checked, unresolved V genes explain less than half of this, and the remainder is unexplained. This sample holds about 98,000 clones; roughly 70% were observed only once. The leading ten clones occupy under 2.5% of the sample. The sequenced sample consisted of PBMCs. These receptors all stem from a middle-aged man in good health and CMV-seronegative.

CDR3: CASSPPSGSNQPQHF. The DNA for the CDR3 is TGTGCCAGCAGTCCTCCATCGGGGAGCAATCAGCCCCAGCATTTT. This chain connects TRBV28 to TRBJ1-5, with unresolved D. Per germline, CDR1 MDHEN and CDR2 SYDVKM. This CDR3 contains 15 residues. The V and J ends lost 5 bases and 1 base respectively, with 12 bases between them. The whole variable domain, remainder taken from reference TRBV28 and TRBJ1-5, is DVKVTQSSRYLVKRTGEKVFLECVQDMDHENMFWYRQDPGLGLRLIYFSYDVKMKEKGDIPEGYSVSREKKERFSLILESASTNQTSMYLCASSPPSGSNQPQHFGDGTRLSIL.

The V and J genes are TRBV5-4 and TRBJ2-7; D is perhaps TRBD1 (6 bases). Deletions cut 4 bases from V and 7 bases from J, with 15 bases between. This CDR3 comprises 13 residues. Germline V gene data show CDR1 as SGHNT and CDR2 as YYREEE (reference sequence). This CDR3 reads CASSRDMVGEQYF. CDR3 sequence (DNA): TGTGCCAGCAGCCGGGACATGGTAGGGGAGCAGTACTTC.

The chain links TRBV7-9 to TRBJ1-1, with 7 bases fitting TRBD1. CDR1 and CDR2 (germline): SEHNR, FQNEAQ (reference sequence). The CDR3 runs 14 residues. J gave up 7 bases and V 5 bases, and 10 bases lay outside the gene matches. CDR3 residues: CASSHLDRDNEAFF. In nucleotides, the CDR3 is TGTGCCAGCAGCCACCTCGACAGGGATAATGAAGCTTTCTTT. The entire variable domain, with the rest obtained from reference TRBV7-9 and TRBJ1-1, is as follows: DTGVSQNPRHKITKRGQNVTFRCDPISEHNRLYWYRQTLGQGPEFLTYFQNEAQLEKSRLLSDRFSAERPKGSFSTLEIQRTEQGDSAMYLCASSHLDRDNEAFFGQGTRLTVV.

The chain employs TRBV10-3 and TRBJ2-7; TRBD1 agrees at 9 bases. The V and J ends lost 6 bases and 1 base, in that order; junction bases with no gene match: 7. The CDR3 contains 15 residues. Germline V gene lookup returns CDR1 ENHRY and CDR2 SYGVKD. The CDR3 loop is CAISPTGGFSYEQYF. The CDR3 coding sequence is TGTGCCATCAGCCCTACAGGGGGCTTTTCCTACGAGCAGTACTTC.

The chain couples TRBV19 to TRBJ2-3; 10 positions match TRBD1. The trim removed 3 bases at V and 3 bases at J, leaving 3 bases unmatched. In germline, CDR1 is LNHDA, CDR2 SQIVND (reference sequence). This CDR3 region has 15 residues. In DNA, the CDR3 is TGTGCCAGTAGTATTTGGACAGGGGGGACAGATACGCAGTATTTT. This encodes CASSIWTGGTDTQYF.

The rearrangement joins TRBV27 to TRBJ1-5; D remains ambiguous. Trimming cost V 2 bases and J 7 bases, with 9 bases left between them. This CDR3 is built from 13 residues. Germline CDR1 reads MNHEY; CDR2 reads SMNVEV (reference sequence). The CDR3 DNA follows: TGTGCCAGCAGTTTAACCGGGAACCAGCCCCAGCATTTT. Its translation: CASSLTGNQPQHF.

The chain is built from TRBV11-3 and TRBJ2-1; maybe TRBD2 (7 bases). CDR3 size: 16 residues. Germline V gives CDR1 SGHNT, CDR2 YENEEA. V was cut by 3 bases and J by 4 bases, with 16 bases left in between. DNA for the CDR3: TGTGCCAGCAGCTTGGGGGGGCAGGGGTGGTACAATGAGCAGTTCTTC. This sequence encodes CASSLGGQGWYNEQFF.

This chain joins TRBV27 and TRBJ2-3; D might be TRBD1 (5 bases). V was shortened by 2 bases and J by 0 bases, with 6 bases between the two germline ends. Germline assignment: CDR1 MNHEY and CDR2 SMNVEV (reference sequence). The CDR3 spans 14 residues. The CDR3 bases are TGTGCCAGCAGTTTACGGACAAGCACAGATACGCAGTATTTT. Encoded protein: CASSLRTSTDTQYF.

The rearrangement links TRBV11-2 to TRBJ2-1, with TRBD2 matching over 15 bases. CDR1 and CDR2 (germline): SGHAT, FQNNGV. V lost 6 bases and J lost 8; bases outside the gene matches: 8. CDR3 size: 16 residues. The CDR3 DNA is TGTGCCAGCAGTCGGACTAGCGGGGGGGGACGTGATGAGCAGTTCTTC. It yields the protein CASSRTSGGGRDEQFF.

The chain is built from TRBV4-1 and TRBJ2-7, with D unresolved. Germline CDR1 and CDR2: MGHRA and YSYEKL. CDR3 length equals 11 residues. V was clipped by 1 base and J by 9 bases, with 7 bases between them. The CDR3 DNA follows: TGCGCCAGCAGCCAAGGAAGACTGCAGTACTTC. This translates into CASSQGRLQYF.

This clone showed up just a few times. The chain uses TRBV6-5 and TRBJ2-3; 11 bases align to TRBD2. V lost 5 bases, J lost 2 bases, and 3 bases stayed unmatched. The germline CDR1 and CDR2 sequences are MNHEY and SVGAGI. This CDR3 has 15 residues. The chain's CDR3 is CASSGTSGHTDTQYF. CDR3 DNA sequence: TGTGCCAGCAGTGGGACTAGCGGACACACAGATACGCAGTATTTT.

This clone appeared a few times. This sequence joins TRBV6-5 and TRBJ2-7; TRBD1 matches 9 bases. The CDR3 is 13 residues long. Germline V gene sequence: CDR1 MNHEY, CDR2 SVGAGI. Trimming removed 8 bases from V and 5 bases from J; junction bases left unmatched: 7. Here the CDR3 reads CASAPWTGDEQYF. CDR3 DNA sequence: TGTGCCAGCGCCCCTTGGACAGGGGACGAGCAGTACTTC.

The CDR3, as DNA: TGTGCCAGCAGTTTAGTATCGGGGGTACGGGACAGGGAGGTAGATACGCAGTATTTT. It codes for CASSLVSGVRDREVDTQYF. The chain recombines TRBV28 with TRBJ2-3; 9 bases are a match to TRBD1. The CDR3 loop spans 19 amino acids. Per the germline V gene, CDR1 is MDHEN and CDR2 is SYDVKM. V was clipped by 2 bases and J by 5 bases; unmatched bases: 17.

This clone appeared once. V is TRBV5-1 and J is TRBJ2-5; 10 bases agree with TRBD1. Germline loops: CDR1 SGHRS, CDR2 YFSETQ. Losses at the gene ends were 2 bases for V and 4 bases for J; bases not matched to a gene: 8. The CDR3 sequence is 16 residues long. DNA for the CDR3: TGCGCCAGCAGCTTCGGGGACAGGGGTTCGAGAGAGACCCAGTACTTC. This translates into CASSFGDRGSRETQYF.

The chain carries TRBV14 and TRBJ2-7; D unclear. Germline V gene lookup returns CDR1 SGHDN and CDR2 FVKESK. The CDR3 sequence is 13 residues long. V lost 5 bases and J 4 bases, leaving 12 bases between the germline ends. The CDR3 DNA sequence: TGTGCCAGCAGCACTAACCATGGGTACGAGCAGTACTTC. Protein sequence: CASSTNHGYEQYF.

The chain has TRBV28 and TRBJ2-5; 7 positions match TRBD1. Germline values: CDR1 MDHEN, CDR2 SYDVKM. Trimming at V came to 1 base and at J to 5 bases, leaving 7 bases not matched to a gene. CDR3 size: 15 residues. The CDR3 here is CASSLSGRGWETQYF. Here the CDR3 DNA reads TGTGCCAGCAGTTTATCTGGCAGGGGGTGGGAGACCCAGTACTTC.

This clone has ten or more counts. The V call is TRBV7-3, the J call TRBJ2-7; TRBD2 matches 8 bases. This CDR3 comprises 13 residues. Trimming cost V 8 bases and J 7 bases; bases outside gene matches: 10. Germline V gene sequence: CDR1 SGHTA, CDR2 FQGTGA. The CDR3 loop is CASQPSGSSEQYF. CDR3 in DNA: TGTGCCAGCCAGCCTAGCGGGTCGAGTGAGCAGTACTTC.

The gene calls are TRBV7-2 and TRBJ1-2; D gene uncertain. V was cut by 3 bases and J by 2 bases, with 4 bases left in between. The CDR3 is 12 residues long. Germline V gene data show CDR1 as SGHTA and CDR2 as FQGNSA. The CDR3 loop reads CASSFLNYGYTF. DNA for the CDR3: TGTGCCAGCAGCTTCTTGAACTATGGCTACACCTTC.

There are a few counts of this clone. The chain has TRBV29-1 and TRBJ2-2, with TRBD1 as a possible D gene (5 bases). V was pared by 7 bases and J by 0 bases, with 15 bases between. Germline CDR1 is SQVTM and CDR2 is ANQGSEA. The CDR3 runs 15 residues. CDR3 sequence (DNA): TGCAGCGGTTCAAGGGGTATGGCGAACACCGGGGAGCTGTTTTTT. Amino acid sequence: CSGSRGMANTGELFF.

This rearrangement joins TRBV27 to TRBJ2-4, with D perhaps matching TRBD1 (5 bases). V dropped 2 bases and J dropped 12 bases, with 14 bases sitting between them. The V gene's germline CDR1 is MNHEY and CDR2 SMNVEV (reference sequence). This CDR3 comprises 13 residues. The CDR3 nucleotides read TGTGCCAGCAGTTTAAAGGCAGGGCTTACTCAGTACTTC. It is translated as CASSLKAGLTQYF.

The rearrangement uses TRBV4-1 and TRBJ2-7, with D possibly being TRBD1 (6 bases). Trimming took off 3 bases at V and 4 bases at J, with 10 bases between the two ends. This CDR3 has 13 amino acids. CDR1 and CDR2 from the germline V gene are MGHRA and YSYEKL. The CDR3 DNA is TGCGCCAGCAGCCAGAGCCAGGGGTACGAGCAGTACTTC. This codes for CASSQSQGYEQYF.

The V call is TRBV6-6, the J call TRBJ2-1; 15 bases map to TRBD2. V dropped 6 bases and J dropped 8; count of bases not matched to a gene: 8. The CDR3 contains 16 residues. The germline CDR1 and CDR2 sequences are MNHNY and SVGAGI (reference sequence). CDR3 sequence: CASSRTSGGAMDEQFF. The CDR3 bases are TGTGCCAGCAGCCGGACTAGCGGGGGGGCTATGGATGAGCAGTTCTTC.

J is TRBJ2-7 and V is TRBV5-5; TRBD1 agrees at 11 bases. Trimming cost V 2 bases and J 3 bases; bases outside gene matches: 4. This CDR3 spans 15 amino acids. Germline V lookup: CDR1 SGHKS, CDR2 YYEKEE (reference sequence). CDR3: CASSLRTGGDYEQYF. As DNA, the CDR3 is TGTGCCAGCAGCTTACGGACAGGGGGCGACTACGAGCAGTACTTC.

Of note for this clone: Additional DNA sequences in this sample encode the identical CDR3. The rearrangement links TRBV5-1 to TRBJ2-3; the D gene is possibly TRBD1 (5 bases). In germline, CDR1 is SGHRS, CDR2 YFSETQ. Deletions cut 2 bases from V and 0 bases from J, with 10 bases between. This CDR3 is 15 amino acids long. The CDR3: CASSLQDTSTDTQYF. CDR3 bases: TGCGCCAGCAGCTTACAGGACACTAGCACAGATACGCAGTATTTT.

The rearrangement links TRBV29-1 to TRBJ1-1; D unclear. The CDR3 is made up of 12 amino acids. Germline V gives CDR1 SQVTM, CDR2 ANQGSEA. Trimming took off 4 bases at V and 1 base at J, with 7 bases between the two ends. CDR3 DNA: TGCAGCGTTGGTGGCGGGAACACTGAAGCTTTCTTT. Translating it yields CSVGGGNTEAFF.

The gene calls are TRBV6-6 and TRBJ2-5; D ambiguous. CDR1 is MNHNY and CDR2 is SVGAGI in the germline V gene (reference sequence). CDR3 length: 11 amino acids. V lost 5 bases to trimming and J lost 1 base, with 2 bases between them. The CDR3 nucleotides read TGTGCCAGCAGTCGCCAAGAGACCCAGTACTTC. This sequence encodes CASSRQETQYF.

The chain combines TRBV4-3 with TRBJ2-1, with a weak D call TRBD2 (5 bases). Trimming took 0 bases from V and 10 from J, leaving 10 bases between them. The germline CDR1 and CDR2 sequences are LGHNA and YSLEER. The CDR3 consists of 13 residues. Written as DNA, the CDR3 is TGCGCCAGCAGCCAAGATCGAGGGTTGGAGCAGTTCTTC. Its protein product is CASSQDRGLEQFF.

The chain has TRBV2 and TRBJ2-5; tentative D call: TRBD2 (6 bases). The CDR3 loop spans 14 amino acids. From germline, CDR1 is SNHLY and CDR2 FYNNEI. V was pared by 5 bases and J by 3 bases, with 13 bases between. The CDR3 loop is CASSTTGLKETQYF. In nucleotides, the CDR3 is TGTGCCAGCAGTACGACGGGACTTAAAGAGACCCAGTACTTC.

The chain couples TRBV4-1 to TRBJ2-7, with a tentative D call TRBD1 (6 bases). V lost 0 bases and J 5 bases, leaving 11 bases between the germline ends. This CDR3 region has 14 residues. CDR1 and CDR2 (germline): MGHRA, YSYEKL. The CDR3 DNA follows: TGCGCCAGCAGCCAAGACCATACAGGGAACGAGCAGTACTTC. Its protein is CASSQDHTGNEQYF.

In this sample, this clone turned up a few times. The chain is built from TRBV7-9 and TRBJ1-4; D is unresolved. This CDR3 has 14 residues. Germline lookup yields CDR1 SEHNR and CDR2 FQNEAQ (reference sequence). Trimming took 4 bases from V and 10 from J, leaving 16 bases between them. The CDR3 coding sequence is TGTGCCAGCAGCTCCACTTCCCAAACGGGAAAACTGTTTTTT. Translated: CASSSTSQTGKLFF. The whole variable domain, filled in from reference TRBV7-9 and TRBJ1-4, reads DTGVSQNPRHKITKRGQNVTFRCDPISEHNRLYWYRQTLGQGPEFLTYFQNEAQLEKSRLLSDRFSAERPKGSFSTLEIQRTEQGDSAMYLCASSSTSQTGKLFFGSGTQLSVL.

This clone showed up just a few times. This sequence joins TRBV6-1 and TRBJ1-5, with 8 bases fitting TRBD1. The CDR3 runs 17 residues. The V and J ends lost 2 bases and 7 bases, in that order; junction bases with no gene match: 13. The germline gives CDR1 MNHNS, CDR2 SASEGT. CDR3 sequence reads: CASSESVFGQGKQPQHF. For the CDR3, the DNA is TGTGCCAGCAGTGAAAGCGTTTTTGGACAGGGAAAACAGCCCCAGCATTTT.